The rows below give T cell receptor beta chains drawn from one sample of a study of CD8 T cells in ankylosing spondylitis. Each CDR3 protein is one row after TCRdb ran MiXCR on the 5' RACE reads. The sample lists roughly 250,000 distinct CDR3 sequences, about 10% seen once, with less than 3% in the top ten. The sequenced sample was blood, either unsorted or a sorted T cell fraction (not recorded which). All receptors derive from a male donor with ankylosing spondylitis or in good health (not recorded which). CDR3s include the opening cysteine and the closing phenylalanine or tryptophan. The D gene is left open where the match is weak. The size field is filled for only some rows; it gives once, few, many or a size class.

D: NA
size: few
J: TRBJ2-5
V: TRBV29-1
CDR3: CSGGQAGGTQYF
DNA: TGCAGCGGGGGTCAAGCGGGCGGGACCCAGTACTTC

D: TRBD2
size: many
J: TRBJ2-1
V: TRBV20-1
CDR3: CSASGTSGGQLYNEQFF
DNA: TGCAGTGCTTCCGGGACTAGCGGGGGGCAGTTATACAATGAGCAGTTCTTC

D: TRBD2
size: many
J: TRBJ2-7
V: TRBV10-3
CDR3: CAISVTSGPYEQYF
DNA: TGTGCCATCAGTGTAACTAGCGGGCCCTACGAGCAGTACTTC

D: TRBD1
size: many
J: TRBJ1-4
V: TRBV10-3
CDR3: CAISEDRGTEKLFF
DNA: TGTGCCATCAGTGAAGACAGGGGAACAGAAAAACTGTTTTTT

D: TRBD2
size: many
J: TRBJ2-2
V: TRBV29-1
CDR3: CSGTSSGTGELFF
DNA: TGCAGCGGGACTAGCTCGGGCACCGGGGAGCTGTTTTTT

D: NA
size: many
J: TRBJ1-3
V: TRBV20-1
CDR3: CSARGGVSPGNTIYF
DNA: TGCAGTGCTAGAGGGGGGGTCTCGCCGGGAAACACCATATATTTT

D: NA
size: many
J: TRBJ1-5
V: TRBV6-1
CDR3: CASSEALIQPQHF
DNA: TGTGCCAGCAGTGAAGCGCTAATTCAGCCCCAGCATTTT

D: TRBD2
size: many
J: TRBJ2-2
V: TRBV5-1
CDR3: CASSLWLAGDTGELFF
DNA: TGCGCCAGCAGCTTGTGGCTAGCGGGAGACACCGGGGAGCTGTTTTTT

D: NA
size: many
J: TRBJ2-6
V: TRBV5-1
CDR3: CASSWTQNGANVLTF
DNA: TGCGCCAGCAGTTGGACGCAAAATGGGGCCAACGTCCTGACTTTC

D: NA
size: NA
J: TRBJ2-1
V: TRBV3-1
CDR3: CASSHLGAVEQFF
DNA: TGTGCCAGCAGCCATCTGGGAGCGGTTGAGCAGTTCTTC

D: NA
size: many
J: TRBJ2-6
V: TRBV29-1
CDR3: CSVTTRSGANVLTF
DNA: TGCAGCGTCACTACCCGTTCTGGGGCCAACGTCCTGACTTTC

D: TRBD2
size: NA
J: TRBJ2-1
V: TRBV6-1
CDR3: CASSRGLAGGPMNEQFF
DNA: TGTGCCAGCAGCCGCGGACTAGCGGGAGGGCCAATGAATGAGCAGTTCTTC

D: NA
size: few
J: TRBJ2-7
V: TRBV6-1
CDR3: CASSEHGGVREQYF
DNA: TGTGCCAGCAGTGAACATGGCGGGGTAAGAGAGCAGTACTTC

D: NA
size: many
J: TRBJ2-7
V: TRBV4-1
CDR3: CASSQGGASSYEQYF
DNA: TGCGCCAGCAGCCAAGGAGGCGCGAGCTCCTACGAGCAGTACTTC

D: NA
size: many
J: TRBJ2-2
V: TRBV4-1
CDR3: CASSQDGFSAGELFF
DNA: TGCGCCAGCAGCCAAGATGGTTTTAGCGCCGGGGAGCTGTTTTTT

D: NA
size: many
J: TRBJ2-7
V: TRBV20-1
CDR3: CSTPGPATSREQYF
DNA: TGCAGTACCCCTGGCCCAGCCACGTCCCGCGAGCAGTACTTC

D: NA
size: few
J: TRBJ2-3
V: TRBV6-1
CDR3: CASSVRLVSPSTDTQYF
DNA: TGTGCCAGCAGTGTGAGACTAGTCAGCCCTAGCACAGATACGCAGTATTTT

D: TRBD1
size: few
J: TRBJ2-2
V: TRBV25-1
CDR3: CASSDLTTGGGELFF
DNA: TGTGCCAGCAGTGACTTAACCACAGGGGGGGGGGAGCTGTTTTTT

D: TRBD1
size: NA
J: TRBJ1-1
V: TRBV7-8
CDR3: CASSQGQGGGDEAFF
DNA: TGTGCCAGCAGCCAGGGACAGGGTGGTGGGGATGAAGCTTTCTTT

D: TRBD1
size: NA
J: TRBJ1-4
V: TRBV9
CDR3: CASSVGTGEEKLFF
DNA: TGTGCCAGCAGCGTAGGGACAGGGGAAGAAAAACTGTTTTTT

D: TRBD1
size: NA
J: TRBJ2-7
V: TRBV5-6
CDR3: CASATRQGAYEQYF
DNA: TGTGCCAGCGCCACCCGACAGGGAGCCTACGAGCAGTACTTC

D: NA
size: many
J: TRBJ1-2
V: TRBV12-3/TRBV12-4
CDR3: CASLRRGVFYGYTF
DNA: TGTGCCAGTCTCCGGCGGGGGGTCTTCTATGGCTACACCTTC

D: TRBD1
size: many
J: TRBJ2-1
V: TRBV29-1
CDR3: CSVTPGGDYNEQFF
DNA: TGCAGCGTCACCCCAGGGGGAGATTACAATGAGCAGTTCTTC

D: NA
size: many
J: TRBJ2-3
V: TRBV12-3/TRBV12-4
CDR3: CAGGQGDTQYF
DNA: TGTGCCGGGGGCCAGGGAGATACGCAGTATTTT

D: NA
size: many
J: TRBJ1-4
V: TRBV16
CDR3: CASSQSSGRSGKLFF
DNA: TGTGCCAGCAGCCAATCGTCGGGGAGATCGGGAAAACTGTTTTTT

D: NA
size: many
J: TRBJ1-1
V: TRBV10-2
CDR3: CASRPGGGAKEAFF
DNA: TGCGCCAGCAGGCCTGGCGGGGGCGCGAAAGAAGCTTTCTTT

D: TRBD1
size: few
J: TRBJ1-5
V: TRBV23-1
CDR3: CASRKLGDRRGQPQHF
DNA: TGCGCCAGCCGAAAACTAGGGGACAGACGCGGTCAGCCCCAGCATTTT

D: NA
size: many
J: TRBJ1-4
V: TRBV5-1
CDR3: CASSSSNRPTNEKLFF
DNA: TGCGCCAGCAGCTCTAGCAACAGGCCAACTAATGAAAAACTGTTTTTT

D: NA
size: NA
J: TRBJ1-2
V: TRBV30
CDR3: CAWSPTALSYTF
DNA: TGTGCCTGGAGTCCCACTGCCCTCTCCTACACCTTC

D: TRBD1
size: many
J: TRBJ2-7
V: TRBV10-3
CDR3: CAITEGRDSHYEQYF
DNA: TGTGCCATCACCGAGGGCCGGGACAGTCATTACGAGCAGTACTTC

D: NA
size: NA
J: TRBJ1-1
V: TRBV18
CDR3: CASSPAGSTEAFF
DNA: TGTGCCAGCTCACCCGCAGGCAGCACTGAAGCTTTCTTT

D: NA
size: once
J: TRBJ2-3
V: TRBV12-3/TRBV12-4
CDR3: CASSLVGRGDTQYF
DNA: TGTGCCAGCAGTTTAGTAGGCAGGGGAGATACGCAGTATTTT

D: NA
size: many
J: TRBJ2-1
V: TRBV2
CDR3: CASKNRANYNEQFF
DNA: TGTGCCAGCAAGAACAGGGCCAACTACAATGAGCAGTTCTTC

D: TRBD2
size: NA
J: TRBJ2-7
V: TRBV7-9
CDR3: CASSAGGRTATYEQYF
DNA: TGTGCCAGCAGCGCGGGGGGCAGGACGGCGACCTACGAGCAGTACTTC

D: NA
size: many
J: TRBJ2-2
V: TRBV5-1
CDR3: CASSLAPDDGELFF
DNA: TGCGCCAGCAGCTTGGCCCCAGATGACGGGGAGCTGTTTTTT

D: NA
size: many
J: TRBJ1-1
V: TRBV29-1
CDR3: CSVETATGTEAFF
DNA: TGCAGCGTGGAGACAGCCACGGGGACTGAAGCTTTCTTT

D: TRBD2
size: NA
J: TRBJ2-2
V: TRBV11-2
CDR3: CASSLLAGWDTGELFF
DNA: TGTGCCAGCAGCCTACTAGCGGGTTGGGACACCGGGGAGCTGTTTTTT

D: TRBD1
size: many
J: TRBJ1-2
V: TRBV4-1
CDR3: CASSQGQGNGYTF
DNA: TGCGCCAGCAGCCAAGGACAGGGCAATGGCTACACCTTC

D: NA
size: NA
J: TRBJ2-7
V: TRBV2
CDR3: CASSLEWRYEQYF
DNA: TGTGCCAGCAGCCTAGAGTGGCGCTACGAGCAGTACTTC

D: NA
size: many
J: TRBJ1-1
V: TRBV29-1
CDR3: CSGSTGMAFF
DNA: TGCAGCGGTTCCACGGGGATGGCTTTCTTT

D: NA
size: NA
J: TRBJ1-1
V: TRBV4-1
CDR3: CASSPDVLRDGTEAFF
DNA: TGCGCCAGCAGCCCCGATGTTCTCCGAGATGGAACTGAAGCTTTCTTT

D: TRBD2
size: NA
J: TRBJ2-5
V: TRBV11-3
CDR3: CASSRGLGETQYF
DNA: TGTGCCAGCAGCCGGGGACTAGGAGAGACCCAGTACTTC

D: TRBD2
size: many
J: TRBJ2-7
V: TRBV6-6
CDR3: CASSYSAGDEQYF
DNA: TGTGCCAGCAGTTACTCGGCGGGAGACGAGCAGTACTTC

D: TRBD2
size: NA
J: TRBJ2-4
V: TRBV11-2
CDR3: CASSPPWGSGRGKNIQYF
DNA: TGTGCCAGCAGCCCCCCTTGGGGTAGCGGGAGAGGCAAAAACATTCAGTACTTC

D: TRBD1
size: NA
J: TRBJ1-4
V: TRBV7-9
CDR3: CASGEGQVNEKLFF
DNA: TGTGCCAGCGGCGAAGGACAGGTCAACGAAAAACTGTTTTTT

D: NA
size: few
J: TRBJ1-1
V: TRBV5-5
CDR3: CASSLTGPGGMNTEAFF
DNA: TGTGCCAGCAGCTTGACAGGGCCTGGGGGCATGAACACTGAAGCTTTCTTT

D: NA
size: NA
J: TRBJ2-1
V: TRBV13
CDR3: CASSRWGAGNEQFF
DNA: TGTGCCAGCAGCCGGTGGGGGGCTGGGAATGAGCAGTTCTTC

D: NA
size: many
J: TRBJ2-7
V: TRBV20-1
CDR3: CSAPPPGLDFTELYEQYF
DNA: TGCAGTGCTCCCCCACCGGGACTCGACTTCACTGAACTCTACGAGCAGTACTTC

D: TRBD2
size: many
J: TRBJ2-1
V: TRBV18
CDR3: CASSPSGTSVRNEQFF
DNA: TGTGCCAGCTCACCATCCGGGACTAGCGTCAGGAATGAGCAGTTCTTC

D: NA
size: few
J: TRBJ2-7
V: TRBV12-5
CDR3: CASGLIGGPYEQYF
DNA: TGTGCTAGTGGTTTGATCGGGGGTCCCTACGAGCAGTACTTC

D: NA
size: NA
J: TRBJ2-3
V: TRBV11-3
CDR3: CASSQTWGATDTQYF
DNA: TGTGCCAGCAGCCAGACTTGGGGGGCCACAGATACGCAGTATTTT

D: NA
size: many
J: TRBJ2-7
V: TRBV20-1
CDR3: CSAPTGPGVYEQYF
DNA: TGCAGTGCGCCGACTGGACCAGGGGTCTACGAGCAGTACTTC

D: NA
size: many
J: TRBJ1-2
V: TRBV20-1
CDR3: CSARRDNHQGYTF
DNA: TGCAGTGCTCGCCGGGACAATCATCAAGGCTACACCTTC

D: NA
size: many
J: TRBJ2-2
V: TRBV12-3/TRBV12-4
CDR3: CASTHDRHTGELFF
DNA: TGTGCCAGCACCCATGACAGACACACCGGGGAGCTGTTTTTT

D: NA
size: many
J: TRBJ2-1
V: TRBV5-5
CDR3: CASSIPGPFYNEQFF
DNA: TGTGCCAGCAGCATCCCCGGGCCTTTCTACAATGAGCAGTTCTTC

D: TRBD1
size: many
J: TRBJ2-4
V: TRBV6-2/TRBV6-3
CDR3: CASSYPRGPDYSLIAKNIQYF
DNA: TGTGCCAGCAGTTACCCCAGGGGGCCGGATTACTCGCTCATAGCCAAAAACATTCAGTACTTC